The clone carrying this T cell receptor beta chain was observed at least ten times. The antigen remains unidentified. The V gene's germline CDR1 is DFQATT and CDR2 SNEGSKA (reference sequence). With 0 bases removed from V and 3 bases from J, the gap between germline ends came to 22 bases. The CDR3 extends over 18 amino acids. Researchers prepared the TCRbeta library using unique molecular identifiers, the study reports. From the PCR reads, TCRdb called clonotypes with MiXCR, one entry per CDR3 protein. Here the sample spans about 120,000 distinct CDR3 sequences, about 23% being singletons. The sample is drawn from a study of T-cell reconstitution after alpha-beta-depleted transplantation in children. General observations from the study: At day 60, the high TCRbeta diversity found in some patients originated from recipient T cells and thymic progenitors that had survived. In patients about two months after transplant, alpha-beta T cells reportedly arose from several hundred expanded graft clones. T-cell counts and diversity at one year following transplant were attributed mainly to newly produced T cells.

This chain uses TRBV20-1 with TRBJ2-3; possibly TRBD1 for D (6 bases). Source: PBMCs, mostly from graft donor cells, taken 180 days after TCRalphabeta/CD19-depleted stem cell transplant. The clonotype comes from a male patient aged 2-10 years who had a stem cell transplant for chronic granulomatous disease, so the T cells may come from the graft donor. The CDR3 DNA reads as TGCAGTGCTAGAGACAGATTCTTCAGGACAGCGTCGACAGATACGCAGTATTTT. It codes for CSARDRFFRTASTDTQYF.